The clone carrying this T cell receptor (beta chain) was counted between two and nine times. The target antigen is unknown. This entry is derived from a study of identical twins' blood T cells. MiXCR, applied by TCRdb to the 5' RACE reads, yields one record per CDR3 protein. The sample has 350,000 to 450,000 distinct CDR3 sequences, about 28% seen once; the top ten hold approximately 6.6%. Study results and caveats: Top TCRbeta clonotypes were shared more with twin than unrelated donors.

Sequencing was done on a sample of PBMCs. The clonotype comes from a woman aged 18 to 50 in good health.

The CDR3 DNA reads TGTGCCAGTAGTACCTCGGACAGGGGGCGTCACGATACGCAGTATTTT. Its translation is CASSTSDRGRHDTQYF. The V call is TRBV19, the J call TRBJ2-3; 11 bases fit TRBD1. This CDR3 comprises 16 residues. Germline CDR1 reads LNHDA; CDR2 reads SQIVND (reference sequence). The ends lost 4 bases at V and 6 bases at J; junction bases unmatched: 9. The whole variable domain, filled in from reference TRBV19 and TRBJ2-3, reads DGGITQSPKYLFRKEGQNVTLSCEQNLNHDAMYWYRQDPGQGLRLIYYSQIVNDFQKGDIAEGYSVSREKKESFPLTVTSAQKNPTAFYLCASSTSDRGRHDTQYFGPGTRLTVL.